One T cell receptor (beta chain) is described in this entry. The antigen is unknown. 13 Jbeta primers and 60 Vbeta primers were used for the PCR. Assay: immunoSEQ multiplex PCR; the TCRdb copy retains only in-frame clones and omits some. Here the sample table reports about 140,000 clones. This record comes from a study of cytomegalovirus exposure and HLA in healthy donors. Study-level findings and limits: Accurate HLA-A and HLA-B prediction from TCR beta sequences was reported for most subjects. Among immune exposure information, only CMV serostatus was available. Near-uniform donor sequencing depth was presumed by presence/absence analyses.

CDR1 is SGHNT, CDR2 YYREEE, per germline (reference sequence). Trimming removed 2 bases from V and 6 bases from J; junction bases left unmatched: 13. The length of the CDR3 is 18 residues. The chain is built from TRBV5-4 and TRBJ2-1, with 11 bases matching TRBD2. Sequenced input: PBMCs. The source is a woman younger than 35 in good health and CMV-seronegative. The CDR3 is CASSFWPPTSGSTNEQFF. The CDR3 DNA reads TGTGCCAGCAGCTTTTGGCCACCTACTAGCGGGAGCACCAATGAGCAGTTCTTC. The full variable domain, completed using reference TRBV5-4 and TRBJ2-1, is ETGVTQSPTHLIKTRGQQVTLRCSSQSGHNTVSWYQQALGQGPQFIFQYYREEENGRGNFPPRFSGLQFPNYSSELNVNALELDDSALYLCASSFWPPTSGSTNEQFFGPGTRLTVL.